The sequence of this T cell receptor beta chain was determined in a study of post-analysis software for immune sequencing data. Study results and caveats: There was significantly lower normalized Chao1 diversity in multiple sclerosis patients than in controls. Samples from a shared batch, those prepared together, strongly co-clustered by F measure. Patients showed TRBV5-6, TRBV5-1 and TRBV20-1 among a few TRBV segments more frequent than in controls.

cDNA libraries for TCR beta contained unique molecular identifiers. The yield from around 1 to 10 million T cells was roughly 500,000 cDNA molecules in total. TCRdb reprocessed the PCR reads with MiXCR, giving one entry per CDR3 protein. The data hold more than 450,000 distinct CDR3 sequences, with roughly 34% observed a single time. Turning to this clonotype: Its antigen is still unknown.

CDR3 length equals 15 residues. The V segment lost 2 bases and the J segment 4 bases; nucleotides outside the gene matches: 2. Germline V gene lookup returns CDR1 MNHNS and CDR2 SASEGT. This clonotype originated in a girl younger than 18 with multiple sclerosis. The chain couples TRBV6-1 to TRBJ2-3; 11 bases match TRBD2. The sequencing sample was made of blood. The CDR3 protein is CASSEQLAGADTQYF. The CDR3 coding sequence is TGTGCCAGCAGTGAACAACTAGCGGGGGCAGATACGCAGTATTTT.